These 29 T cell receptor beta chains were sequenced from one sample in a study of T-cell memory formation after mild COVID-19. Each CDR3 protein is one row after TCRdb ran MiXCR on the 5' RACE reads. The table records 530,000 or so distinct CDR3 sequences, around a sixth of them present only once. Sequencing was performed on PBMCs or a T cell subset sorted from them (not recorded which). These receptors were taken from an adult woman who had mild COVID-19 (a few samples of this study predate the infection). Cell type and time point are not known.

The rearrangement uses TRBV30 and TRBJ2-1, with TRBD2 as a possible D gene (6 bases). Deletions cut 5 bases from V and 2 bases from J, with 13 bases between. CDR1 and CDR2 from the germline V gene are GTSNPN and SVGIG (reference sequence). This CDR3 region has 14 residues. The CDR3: CAWAPSATYNEQFF. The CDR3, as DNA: TGTGCCTGGGCTCCTAGCGCCACCTACAATGAGCAGTTCTTC. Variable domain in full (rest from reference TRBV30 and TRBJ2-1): SQTIHQWPATLVQPVGSPLSLECTVEGTSNPNLYWYRQAAGRGLQLLFYSVGIGQISSEVPQNLSASRPQDRQFILSSKKLLLSDSGFYLCAWAPSATYNEQFFGPGTRLTVL.

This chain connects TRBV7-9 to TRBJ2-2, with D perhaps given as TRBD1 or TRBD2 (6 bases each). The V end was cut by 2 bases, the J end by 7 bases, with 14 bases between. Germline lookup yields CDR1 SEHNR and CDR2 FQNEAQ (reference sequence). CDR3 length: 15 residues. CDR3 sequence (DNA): TGTGCCAGCAGCTTACGTGCAGGGGAGGACGGGGAGCTGTTTTTT. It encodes CASSLRAGEDGELFF. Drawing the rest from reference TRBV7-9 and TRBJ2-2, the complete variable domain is DTGVSQNPRHKITKRGQNVTFRCDPISEHNRLYWYRQTLGQGPEFLTYFQNEAQLEKSRLLSDRFSAERPKGSFSTLEIQRTEQGDSAMYLCASSLRAGEDGELFFGEGSRLTVL.

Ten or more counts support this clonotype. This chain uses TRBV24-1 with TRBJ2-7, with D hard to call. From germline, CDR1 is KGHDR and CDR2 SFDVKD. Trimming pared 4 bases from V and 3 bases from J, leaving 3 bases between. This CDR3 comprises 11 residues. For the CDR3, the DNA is TGTGCCACCAGTGAAAGCTACGAGCAGTACTTC. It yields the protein CATSESYEQYF.

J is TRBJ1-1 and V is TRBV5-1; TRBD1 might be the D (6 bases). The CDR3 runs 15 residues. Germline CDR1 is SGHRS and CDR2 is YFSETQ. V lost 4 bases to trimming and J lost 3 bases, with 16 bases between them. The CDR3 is CASSPFGQMYTEAFF. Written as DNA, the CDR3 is TGCGCCAGCAGCCCATTTGGACAGATGTACACTGAAGCTTTCTTT.

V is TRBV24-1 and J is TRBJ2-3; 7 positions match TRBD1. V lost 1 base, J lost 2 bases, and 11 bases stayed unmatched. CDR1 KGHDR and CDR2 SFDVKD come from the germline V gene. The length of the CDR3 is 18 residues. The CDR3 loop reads CATSDLPLRTGPTDTQYF. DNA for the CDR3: TGTGCCACCAGTGATTTACCCCTAAGGACAGGTCCCACAGATACGCAGTATTTT.

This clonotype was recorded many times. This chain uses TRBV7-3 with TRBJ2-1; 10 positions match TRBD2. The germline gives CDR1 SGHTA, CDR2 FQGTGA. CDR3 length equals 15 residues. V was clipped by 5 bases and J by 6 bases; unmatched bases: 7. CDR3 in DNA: TGTGCCAGCAGCCCCGGACTAGCGGTTACCAATGAGCAGTTCTTC. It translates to CASSPGLAVTNEQFF.

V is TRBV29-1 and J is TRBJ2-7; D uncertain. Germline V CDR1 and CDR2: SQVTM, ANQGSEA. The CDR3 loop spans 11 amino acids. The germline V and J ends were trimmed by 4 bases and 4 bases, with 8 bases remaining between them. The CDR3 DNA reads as TGCAGCGTTGGAGACGGTTACGAGCAGTACGTC. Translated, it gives CSVGDGYEQYV.

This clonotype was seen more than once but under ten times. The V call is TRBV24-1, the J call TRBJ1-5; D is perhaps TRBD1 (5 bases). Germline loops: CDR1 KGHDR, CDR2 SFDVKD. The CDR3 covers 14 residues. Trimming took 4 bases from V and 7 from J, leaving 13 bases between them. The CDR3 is CATSESGFRQPQHF. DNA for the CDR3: TGTGCCACCAGTGAATCAGGGTTCCGCCAGCCCCAGCATTTT.

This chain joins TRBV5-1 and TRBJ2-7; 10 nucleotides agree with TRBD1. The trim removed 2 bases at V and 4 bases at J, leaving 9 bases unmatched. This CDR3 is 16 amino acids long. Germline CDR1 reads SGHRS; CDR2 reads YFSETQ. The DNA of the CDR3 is TGCGCCAGCAGCTTTGGGACAGGGGCAGGTGGGTACGAGCAGTACTTC. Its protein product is CASSFGTGAGGYEQYF.

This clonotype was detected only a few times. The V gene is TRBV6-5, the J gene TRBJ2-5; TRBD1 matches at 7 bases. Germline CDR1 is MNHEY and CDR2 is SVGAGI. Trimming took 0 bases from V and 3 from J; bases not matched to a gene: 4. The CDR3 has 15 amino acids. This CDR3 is CASSYSGQKKETQYF. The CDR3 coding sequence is TGTGCCAGCAGTTACTCGGGACAGAAAAAAGAGACCCAGTACTTC.

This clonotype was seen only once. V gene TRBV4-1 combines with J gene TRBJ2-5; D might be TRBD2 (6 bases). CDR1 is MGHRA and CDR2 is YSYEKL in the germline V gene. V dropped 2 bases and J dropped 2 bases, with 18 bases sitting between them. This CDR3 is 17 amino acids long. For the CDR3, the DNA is TGCGCCAGCAGCCAATGCCCCTCGCGGGGTCGGCAAGAGACCCAGTACTTC. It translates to CASSQCPSRGRQETQYF.

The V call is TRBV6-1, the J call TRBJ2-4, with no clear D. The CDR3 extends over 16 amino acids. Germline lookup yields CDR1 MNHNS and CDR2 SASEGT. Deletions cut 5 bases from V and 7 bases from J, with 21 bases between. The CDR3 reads CASSYAELRAMNIQYF. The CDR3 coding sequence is TGTGCCAGCAGTTACGCCGAGCTAAGGGCGATGAACATTCAGTACTTC.

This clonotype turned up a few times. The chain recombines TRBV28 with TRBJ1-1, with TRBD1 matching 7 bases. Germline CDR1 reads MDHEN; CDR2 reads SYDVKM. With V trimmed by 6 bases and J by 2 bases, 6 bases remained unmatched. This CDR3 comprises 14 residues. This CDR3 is CASRTDRVNTEAFF. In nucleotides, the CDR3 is TGTGCCAGCAGGACAGACAGGGTAAACACTGAAGCTTTCTTT.

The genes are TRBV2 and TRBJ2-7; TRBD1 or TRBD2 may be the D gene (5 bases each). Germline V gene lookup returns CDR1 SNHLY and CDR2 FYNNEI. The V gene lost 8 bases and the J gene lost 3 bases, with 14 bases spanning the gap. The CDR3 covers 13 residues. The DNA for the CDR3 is TGTGCCAGCGGTCTGAGGGACCTCTACGAGCAGTACTTC. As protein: CASGLRDLYEQYF.

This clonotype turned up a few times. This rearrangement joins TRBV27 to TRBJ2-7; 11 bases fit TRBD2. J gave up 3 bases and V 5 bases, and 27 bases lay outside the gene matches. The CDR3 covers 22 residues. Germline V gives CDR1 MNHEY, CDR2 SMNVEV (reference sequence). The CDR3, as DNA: TGTGCCAGCAGTCGTCGGGACAGGGATTTGAGTACTAGCGGGAGATTTGTCTACGAGCAGTACTTC. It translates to CASSRRDRDLSTSGRFVYEQYF.

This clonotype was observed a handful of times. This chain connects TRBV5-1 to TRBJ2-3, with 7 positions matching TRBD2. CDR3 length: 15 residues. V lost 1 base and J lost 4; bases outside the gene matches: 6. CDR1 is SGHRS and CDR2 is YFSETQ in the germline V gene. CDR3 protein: CASSLQRGEADTQYF. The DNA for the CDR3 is TGCGCCAGCAGCTTGCAACGGGGGGAGGCAGATACGCAGTATTTT.

Written as DNA, the CDR3 is TGTGCCAGCAGGGGGGCAGGGGGTCAGTTTGGACAGCCCCAGCATTTT. As protein: CASRGAGGQFGQPQHF. The chain combines TRBV7-8 with TRBJ1-5; 7 bases fit TRBD1. This CDR3 region has 16 residues. The germline V gene has CDR1 SGHVS and CDR2 FQNEAQ. V lost 6 bases, J lost 7 bases, and 15 bases stayed unmatched.

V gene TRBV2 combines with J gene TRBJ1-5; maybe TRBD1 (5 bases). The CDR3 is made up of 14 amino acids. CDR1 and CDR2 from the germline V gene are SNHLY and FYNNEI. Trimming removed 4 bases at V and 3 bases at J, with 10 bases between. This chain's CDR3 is CASSVEGANQPQHF. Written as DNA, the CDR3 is TGTGCCAGCAGTGTAGAAGGGGCCAATCAGCCCCAGCATTTT.

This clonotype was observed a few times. CDR3 sequence reads: CASTKSGTGAAGELFF. The CDR3 DNA reads TGTGCCAGCACTAAATCCGGGACAGGGGCGGCCGGGGAGCTGTTTTTT. The V call is TRBV5-5, the J call TRBJ2-2, with TRBD1 matching over 10 bases. From germline, CDR1 is SGHKS and CDR2 YYEKEE (reference sequence). There are 16 residues in the CDR3. V dropped 6 bases and J dropped 6; count of bases not matched to a gene: 11.

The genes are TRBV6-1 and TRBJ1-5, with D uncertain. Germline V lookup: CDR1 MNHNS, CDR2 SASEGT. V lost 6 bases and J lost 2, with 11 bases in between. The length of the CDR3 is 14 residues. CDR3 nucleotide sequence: TGTGCCAGCAGCGCAATGTGGGGCAATCAGCCCCAGCATTTT. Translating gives CASSAMWGNQPQHF.

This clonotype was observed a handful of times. CDR3 protein: CASSLVGPGGYTF. Here the CDR3 DNA reads TGTGCCAGCAGCTTAGTCGGTCCGGGTGGCTACACCTTC. The chain couples TRBV7-9 to TRBJ1-2; D unclear. V dropped 1 base and J dropped 7 bases, with 10 bases sitting between them. The V gene's germline CDR1 is SEHNR and CDR2 FQNEAQ (reference sequence). The CDR3 loop spans 13 amino acids.

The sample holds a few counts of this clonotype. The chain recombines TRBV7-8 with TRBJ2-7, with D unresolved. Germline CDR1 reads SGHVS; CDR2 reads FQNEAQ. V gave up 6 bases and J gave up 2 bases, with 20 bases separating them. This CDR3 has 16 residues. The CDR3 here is CASSPTGTRHPYEQYF. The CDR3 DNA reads TGTGCCAGCAGTCCGACGGGCACGCGACATCCCTACGAGCAGTACTTC.

In DNA form, the CDR3 reads TGTGCCAGCAGCTTAGGACTAGCGTGGGAGCAGTACTTC. It codes for CASSLGLAWEQYF. This sequence joins TRBV7-2 and TRBJ2-7; the match to TRBD2 covers 8 bases. CDR3 size: 13 residues. Trimming took 1 base from V and 7 from J; bases not matched to a gene: 3. The germline CDR1 and CDR2 sequences are SGHTA and FQGNSA.

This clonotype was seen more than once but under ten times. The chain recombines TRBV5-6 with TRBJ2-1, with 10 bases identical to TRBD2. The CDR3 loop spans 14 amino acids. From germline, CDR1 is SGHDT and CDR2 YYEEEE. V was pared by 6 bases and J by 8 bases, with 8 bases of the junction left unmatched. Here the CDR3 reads CASTSSGGIYEQFF. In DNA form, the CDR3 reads TGTGCCAGCACGTCTAGCGGGGGTATCTATGAGCAGTTCTTC.

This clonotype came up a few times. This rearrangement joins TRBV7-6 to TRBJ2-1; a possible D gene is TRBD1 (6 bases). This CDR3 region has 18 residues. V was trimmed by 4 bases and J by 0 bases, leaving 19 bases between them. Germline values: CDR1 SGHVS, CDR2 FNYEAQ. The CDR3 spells CASSSQGFHFSSYNEQFF. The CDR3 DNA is TGTGCCAGCAGCTCACAGGGCTTTCACTTCTCCTCCTACAATGAGCAGTTCTTC.

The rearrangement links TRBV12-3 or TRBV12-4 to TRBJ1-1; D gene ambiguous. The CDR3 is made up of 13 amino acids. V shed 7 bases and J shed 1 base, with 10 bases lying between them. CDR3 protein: CASNSVRNTEAFF. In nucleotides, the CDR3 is TGTGCCAGCAATTCCGTCAGGAACACTGAAGCTTTCTTT.

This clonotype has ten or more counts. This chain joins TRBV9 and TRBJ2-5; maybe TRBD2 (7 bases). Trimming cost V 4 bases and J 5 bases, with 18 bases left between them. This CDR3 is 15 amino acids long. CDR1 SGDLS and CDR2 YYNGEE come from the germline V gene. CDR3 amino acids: CASSPGGALVETQYF. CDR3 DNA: TGTGCCAGCAGCCCTGGGGGGGCCCTAGTGGAGACCCAGTACTTC.

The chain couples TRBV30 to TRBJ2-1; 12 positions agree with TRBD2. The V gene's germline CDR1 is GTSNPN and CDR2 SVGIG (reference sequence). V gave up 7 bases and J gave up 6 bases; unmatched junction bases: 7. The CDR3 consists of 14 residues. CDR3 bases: TGTGCCTCATACACTAGCGGGGGGTCCAATGAGCAGTTCTTC. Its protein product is CASYTSGGSNEQFF. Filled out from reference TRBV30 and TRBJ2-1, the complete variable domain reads SQTIHQWPATLVQPVGSPLSLECTVEGTSNPNLYWYRQAAGRGLQLLFYSVGIGQISSEVPQNLSASRPQDRQFILSSKKLLLSDSGFYLCASYTSGGSNEQFFGPGTRLTVL.

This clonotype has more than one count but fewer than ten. The chain's CDR3 is CASKGARDRGRRETQYF. CDR3 DNA: TGTGCCAGCAAGGGGGCCAGGGACAGGGGGCGCAGGGAGACCCAGTACTTC. The gene calls are TRBV5-5 and TRBJ2-5, with 12 bases aligning to TRBD1. The CDR3 runs 17 residues. CDR1 SGHKS and CDR2 YYEKEE come from the germline V gene (reference sequence). V was clipped by 6 bases and J by 5 bases; unmatched bases: 14. Together with reference TRBV5-5 and TRBJ2-5, the CDR3 gives the full variable domain: DAGVTQSPTHLIKTRGQQVTLRCSPISGHKSVSWYQQVLGQGPQFIFQYYEKEERGRGNFPDRFSARQFPNYSSELNVNALLLGDSALYLCASKGARDRGRRETQYFGPGTRLLVL.